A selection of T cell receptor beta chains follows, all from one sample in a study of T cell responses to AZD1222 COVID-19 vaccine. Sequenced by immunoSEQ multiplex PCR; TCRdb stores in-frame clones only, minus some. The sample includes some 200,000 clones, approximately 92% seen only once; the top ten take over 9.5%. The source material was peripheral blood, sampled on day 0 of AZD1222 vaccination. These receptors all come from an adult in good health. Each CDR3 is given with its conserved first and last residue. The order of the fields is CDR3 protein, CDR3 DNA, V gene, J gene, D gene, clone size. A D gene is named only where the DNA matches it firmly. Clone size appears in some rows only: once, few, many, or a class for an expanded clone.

cdr3_aa: CASIQGGYEQYF
cdr3_nt: TGTGCCAGCATTCAAGGGGGCTACGAGCAGTACTTC
v_call: TRBV6-4
j_call: TRBJ2-7
d_call: -
clone_size: -

cdr3_aa: CASSLARISEAFF
cdr3_nt: TGTGCCAGCAGTTTAGCTCGGATATCGGAAGCTTTCTTT
v_call: TRBV28
j_call: TRBJ1-1
d_call: -
clone_size: -

cdr3_aa: CARRRGRNYGYTF
cdr3_nt: TGTGCCAGGCGGCGGGGGAGGAACTATGGCTACACCTTC
v_call: TRBV19
j_call: TRBJ1-2
d_call: -
clone_size: -

cdr3_aa: CASSHFYTEAFF
cdr3_nt: TGTGCCAGCAGCCATTTCTACACTGAAGCTTTCTTT
v_call: TRBV7-9
j_call: TRBJ1-1
d_call: -
clone_size: -

cdr3_aa: CAGRTGLNTEAFF
cdr3_nt: TGTGCCGGGAGGACAGGTCTGAACACTGAAGCTTTCTTT
v_call: TRBV18
j_call: TRBJ1-1
d_call: TRBD1
clone_size: -

cdr3_aa: CARTLPTSGALQETQYF
cdr3_nt: TGTGCCAGGACCCTCCCGACTAGCGGGGCACTCCAAGAGACCCAGTACTTC
v_call: TRBV3-1/TRBV3-2
j_call: TRBJ2-5
d_call: TRBD2
clone_size: -

cdr3_aa: CASSLSASGSDNEQFF
cdr3_nt: TGCGCCAGCAGCTTGTCGGCTAGCGGGAGTGACAATGAGCAGTTCTTC
v_call: TRBV5-1
j_call: TRBJ2-1
d_call: TRBD2
clone_size: -

cdr3_aa: CASSLGGSNQPQHF
cdr3_nt: TGTGCCAGTAGCCTCGGGGGGAGCAATCAGCCCCAGCATTTT
v_call: TRBV19
j_call: TRBJ1-5
d_call: -
clone_size: -

cdr3_aa: CASSLELAGAGNEQFF
cdr3_nt: TGCGCCAGCAGCTTGGAGCTAGCGGGAGCAGGGAATGAGCAGTTCTTC
v_call: TRBV5-1
j_call: TRBJ2-1
d_call: TRBD2
clone_size: -

cdr3_aa: CSVEGTDYGYTF
cdr3_nt: TGCAGCGTTGAAGGAACGGACTATGGCTACACCTTC
v_call: TRBV29-1
j_call: TRBJ1-2
d_call: -
clone_size: -

cdr3_aa: CATSDGTALREAFF
cdr3_nt: TGTGCCACCAGTGACGGGACAGCCCTTCGGGAAGCTTTCTTT
v_call: TRBV24-1
j_call: TRBJ1-1
d_call: TRBD1
clone_size: -

cdr3_aa: CASQAPANYGYTF
cdr3_nt: TGTGCCAGCCAGGCCCCTGCCAACTATGGCTACACCTTC
v_call: TRBV28
j_call: TRBJ1-2
d_call: -
clone_size: -

cdr3_aa: CASSLDRANYGYTF
cdr3_nt: TGTGCCAGCAGTTTAGACAGAGCTAACTATGGCTACACCTTC
v_call: TRBV6-5
j_call: TRBJ1-2
d_call: -
clone_size: -

cdr3_aa: CAILAGGQGDTQYF
cdr3_nt: TGTGCCATTTTAGCGGGAGGCCAGGGAGATACGCAGTATTTT
v_call: TRBV10-3
j_call: TRBJ2-3
d_call: TRBD2
clone_size: -

cdr3_aa: CASRPARGVNSPLHF
cdr3_nt: TGTGCCAGCAGACCTGCACGGGGGGTTAATTCACCCCTCCACTTT
v_call: TRBV6-5
j_call: TRBJ1-6
d_call: -
clone_size: -

cdr3_aa: CATSRPGNSPLHF
cdr3_nt: TGTGCCACCAGCAGACCAGGGAATTCACCCCTCCACTTT
v_call: TRBV15
j_call: TRBJ1-6
d_call: -
clone_size: -

cdr3_aa: CASSVAGTSPTDTQYF
cdr3_nt: TGTGCCAGCAGCGTTGCCGGGACTAGCCCGACAGATACGCAGTATTTT
v_call: TRBV9
j_call: TRBJ2-3
d_call: TRBD2
clone_size: -

cdr3_aa: CASRTRGTDGYTF
cdr3_nt: TGCGCCAGCAGGACACGGGGAACGGATGGCTACACCTTC
v_call: TRBV4-1
j_call: TRBJ1-2
d_call: -
clone_size: -

cdr3_aa: CASSPSDSSYNEQFF
cdr3_nt: TGTGCCAGCAGCCCCTCGGATAGCTCCTACAATGAGCAGTTCTTC
v_call: TRBV9
j_call: TRBJ2-1
d_call: -
clone_size: -

cdr3_aa: CASSVPVGANVLTF
cdr3_nt: TGTGCCAGCAGCGTCCCAGTAGGGGCCAACGTCCTGACTTTC
v_call: TRBV9
j_call: TRBJ2-6
d_call: -
clone_size: -

cdr3_aa: CAGKLNTEAFF
cdr3_nt: TGTGCCGGAAAGTTGAACACTGAAGCTTTCTTT
v_call: TRBV27
j_call: TRBJ1-1
d_call: -
clone_size: once

cdr3_aa: CATSEPDPRGTQYF
cdr3_nt: TGTGCCACCAGTGAGCCCGATCCGCGGGGTACGCAGTATTTT
v_call: TRBV24-1
j_call: TRBJ2-3
d_call: -
clone_size: -

cdr3_aa: CAIRASGVSYNEQFF
cdr3_nt: TGTGCCATCAGAGCTAGCGGGGTCTCCTACAATGAGCAGTTCTTC
v_call: TRBV10-3
j_call: TRBJ2-1
d_call: TRBD2
clone_size: -

cdr3_aa: CASTPGTNTDTQYF
cdr3_nt: TGTGCCAGCACTCCAGGGACCAACACAGATACGCAGTATTTT
v_call: TRBV14
j_call: TRBJ2-3
d_call: -
clone_size: -

cdr3_aa: CAWSGGQAGYEKLFF
cdr3_nt: TGTGCCTGGAGTGGAGGGCAGGCCGGGTACGAAAAACTGTTTTTT
v_call: TRBV30
j_call: TRBJ1-4
d_call: -
clone_size: -

cdr3_aa: CASSVGTGNQPQHF
cdr3_nt: TGTGCCAGCAGCGTAGGGACAGGAAATCAGCCCCAGCATTTT
v_call: TRBV9
j_call: TRBJ1-5
d_call: TRBD1
clone_size: once

cdr3_aa: CASSLEGPSRGNEKLFF
cdr3_nt: TGTGCCAGCAGCTTGGAAGGTCCATCCCGGGGTAATGAAAAACTGTTTTTT
v_call: TRBV5-4
j_call: TRBJ1-4
d_call: -
clone_size: -

cdr3_aa: CASSPGTANEKLFF
cdr3_nt: TGTGCCAGCAGCCCCGGGACGGCGAATGAAAAACTGTTTTTT
v_call: TRBV3-1/TRBV3-2
j_call: TRBJ1-4
d_call: -
clone_size: -

cdr3_aa: CASTKEAGDLNYGYTF
cdr3_nt: TGTGCCAGCACCAAGGAGGCAGGAGACCTTAACTATGGCTACACCTTC
v_call: TRBV27
j_call: TRBJ1-2
d_call: -
clone_size: -

cdr3_aa: CATSDFRTEDGYTF
cdr3_nt: TGTGCCACCAGTGATTTCCGGACAGAAGATGGCTACACCTTC
v_call: TRBV24-1
j_call: TRBJ1-2
d_call: -
clone_size: once

cdr3_aa: CAWNRDTEAFF
cdr3_nt: TGTGCCTGGAACAGGGACACTGAAGCTTTCTTT
v_call: TRBV30
j_call: TRBJ1-1
d_call: -
clone_size: -

cdr3_aa: CASRVQGFMNTEAFF
cdr3_nt: TGTGCCAGCAGAGTTCAGGGGTTCATGAACACTGAAGCTTTCTTT
v_call: TRBV6-5
j_call: TRBJ1-1
d_call: -
clone_size: once

cdr3_aa: CASSQQVGNTEAFF
cdr3_nt: TGTGCCAGCAGCCAGCAGGTGGGGAACACTGAAGCTTTCTTT
v_call: TRBV5-5
j_call: TRBJ1-1
d_call: -
clone_size: -

cdr3_aa: CASSLSGAHEQYF
cdr3_nt: TGTGCCAGCAGTTTATCTGGGGCGCACGAGCAGTACTTC
v_call: TRBV27
j_call: TRBJ2-7
d_call: -
clone_size: -

cdr3_aa: CASSRVGTEAFF
cdr3_nt: TGCGCCAGCAGCAGAGTGGGAACTGAAGCTTTCTTT
v_call: TRBV4-1
j_call: TRBJ1-1
d_call: -
clone_size: -

cdr3_aa: CASSSEGPQHF
cdr3_nt: TGTGCCAGCAGCTCAGAGGGGCCCCAGCATTTT
v_call: TRBV7-9
j_call: TRBJ1-5
d_call: -
clone_size: -

cdr3_aa: CASSNRNYGYTF
cdr3_nt: TGTGCCAGCAGCAACAGGAACTATGGCTACACCTTC
v_call: TRBV6-5
j_call: TRBJ1-2
d_call: -
clone_size: -

cdr3_aa: CASSKERQGAGNTEAFF
cdr3_nt: TGTGCCAGCAGTAAAGAGCGGCAGGGGGCCGGAAACACTGAAGCTTTCTTT
v_call: TRBV6-1
j_call: TRBJ1-1
d_call: TRBD1
clone_size: -

cdr3_aa: CASSPGGGSSYEQYF
cdr3_nt: TGTGCCAGCAGCCCCGGAGGCGGGAGCTCGTACGAGCAGTACTTC
v_call: TRBV7-9
j_call: TRBJ2-7
d_call: TRBD2
clone_size: -

cdr3_aa: CASSVSAGVNYGYTF
cdr3_nt: TGTGCCAGCAGCGTCTCAGCAGGGGTAAATTATGGCTACACCTTC
v_call: TRBV9
j_call: TRBJ1-2
d_call: -
clone_size: -

cdr3_aa: CASSEWAGALSSSPLHF
cdr3_nt: TGTGCCAGCAGTGAATGGGCAGGAGCCCTTTCTAGTTCACCCCTCCACTTT
v_call: TRBV25-1
j_call: TRBJ1-6
d_call: -
clone_size: few

cdr3_aa: CASSGGISGNTIYF
cdr3_nt: TGTGCCAGCAGCGGGGGGATCTCTGGAAACACCATATATTTT
v_call: TRBV5-6
j_call: TRBJ1-3
d_call: -
clone_size: -

cdr3_aa: CASRPSLGGTGELFF
cdr3_nt: TGTGCCAGCAGACCCAGCCTGGGCGGCACCGGGGAGCTGTTTTTT
v_call: TRBV7-2
j_call: TRBJ2-2
d_call: -
clone_size: -

cdr3_aa: CSVEGEKGADGYTF
cdr3_nt: TGCAGCGTTGAAGGGGAGAAGGGGGCCGATGGCTACACCTTC
v_call: TRBV29-1
j_call: TRBJ1-2
d_call: TRBD1
clone_size: once

cdr3_aa: CAISESWAGTKNYGYTF
cdr3_nt: TGTGCCATCAGTGAGTCGTGGGCTGGGACAAAAAACTATGGCTACACCTTC
v_call: TRBV10-3
j_call: TRBJ1-2
d_call: -
clone_size: once

cdr3_aa: CASRDRRGGGLSDGYTF
cdr3_nt: TGTGCCAGCAGGGACCGGAGGGGAGGTGGCCTAAGCGATGGCTACACCTTC
v_call: TRBV6-4
j_call: TRBJ1-2
d_call: -
clone_size: once

cdr3_aa: CASSLQGADGYTF
cdr3_nt: TGCGCCAGCAGCCTACAGGGGGCTGATGGCTACACCTTC
v_call: TRBV5-1
j_call: TRBJ1-2
d_call: TRBD1
clone_size: once

cdr3_aa: CASSSGMSVHEQYF
cdr3_nt: TGTGCCAGCAGTTCCGGGATGAGCGTCCACGAGCAGTACTTC
v_call: TRBV27
j_call: TRBJ2-7
d_call: -
clone_size: -

cdr3_aa: CASGGQGKGIGEKLFF
cdr3_nt: TGTGCCAGTGGGGGACAGGGAAAAGGGATAGGTGAAAAACTGTTTTTT
v_call: TRBV19
j_call: TRBJ1-4
d_call: TRBD1
clone_size: -

cdr3_aa: CAWSRDTYEQFF
cdr3_nt: TGTGCCTGGAGTCGGGATACCTATGAGCAGTTCTTC
v_call: TRBV30
j_call: TRBJ2-1
d_call: -
clone_size: -

cdr3_aa: CASSPTSGFAGETQYF
cdr3_nt: TGTGCCAGCAGTCCCACTTCGGGATTCGCCGGAGAGACCCAGTACTTC
v_call: TRBV28
j_call: TRBJ2-5
d_call: -
clone_size: -

cdr3_aa: CALTGTSLQETQYF
cdr3_nt: TGTGCCTTAACCGGGACGTCATTACAAGAGACCCAGTACTTC
v_call: TRBV30
j_call: TRBJ2-5
d_call: -
clone_size: -

cdr3_aa: CASSFGRQVIFEAFF
cdr3_nt: TGTGCCAGCAGCTTTGGTCGACAGGTGATATTTGAAGCTTTCTTT
v_call: TRBV13
j_call: TRBJ1-1
d_call: -
clone_size: -

cdr3_aa: CASSLGGSNTEAFF
cdr3_nt: TGTGCCAGCTCACTGGGGGGCTCGAACACTGAAGCTTTCTTT
v_call: TRBV18
j_call: TRBJ1-1
d_call: -
clone_size: -

cdr3_aa: CASSKGRSGANVLTF
cdr3_nt: TGTGCCAGCTCAAAGGGTCGCTCTGGGGCCAACGTCCTGACTTTC
v_call: TRBV18
j_call: TRBJ2-6
d_call: -
clone_size: -